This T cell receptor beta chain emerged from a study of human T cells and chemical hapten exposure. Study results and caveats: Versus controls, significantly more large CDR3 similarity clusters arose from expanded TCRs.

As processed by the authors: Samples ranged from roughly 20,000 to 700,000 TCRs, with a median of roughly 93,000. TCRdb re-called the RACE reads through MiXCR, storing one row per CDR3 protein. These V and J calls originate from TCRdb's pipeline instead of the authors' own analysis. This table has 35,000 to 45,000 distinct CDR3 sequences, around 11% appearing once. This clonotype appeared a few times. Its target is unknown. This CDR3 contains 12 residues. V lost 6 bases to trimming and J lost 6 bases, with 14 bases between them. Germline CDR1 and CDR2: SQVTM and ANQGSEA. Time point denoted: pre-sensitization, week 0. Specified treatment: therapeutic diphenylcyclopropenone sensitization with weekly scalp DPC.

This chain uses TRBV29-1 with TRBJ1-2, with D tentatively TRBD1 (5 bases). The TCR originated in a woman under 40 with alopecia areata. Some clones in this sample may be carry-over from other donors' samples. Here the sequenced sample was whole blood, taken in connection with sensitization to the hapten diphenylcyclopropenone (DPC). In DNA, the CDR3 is TGCAGCGTAGAGAGGGGAGGGCATGGCTACACCTTC. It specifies CSVERGGHGYTF.